The next 19 T cell receptor beta chains were all read from a single sample in a study of cytomegalovirus exposure and HLA in healthy donors. Use of 60 Vbeta and 13 Jbeta primers characterized the PCR. The protocol was immunoSEQ multiplex PCR, while the TCRdb copy is restricted to in-frame clones and leaves out a portion. This repertoire shows under 250,000 clones, 76% found once; its top ten account for 0.55% to 0.75%. Sequencing was done on a sample of PBMCs. These receptors were collected from a man younger than 30 in good health and CMV-seronegative.

The rearrangement joins TRBV5-4 to TRBJ2-1; unclear D gene. The CDR3 spans 15 residues. Trimming cost V 4 bases and J 9 bases, with 20 bases left between them. Germline assignment: CDR1 SGHNT and CDR2 YYREEE (reference sequence). The CDR3: CASSLDESASREQFF. CDR3 DNA: TGTGCCAGCAGCCTCGACGAAAGCGCCTCCCGTGAGCAGTTCTTC.

The V and J genes are TRBV30 and TRBJ2-2, with 7 bases aligning to TRBD1. The CDR3 is 18 amino acids. Germline CDR1 is GTSNPN and CDR2 is SVGIG (reference sequence). The V segment lost 2 bases and the J segment 0 bases; nucleotides outside the gene matches: 12. For the CDR3, the DNA is TGTGCCTGGAGTTATGTACAGGGGAGAGCTGCGAACACCGGGGAGCTGTTTTTT. It yields the protein CAWSYVQGRAANTGELFF. The entire variable domain, with the rest obtained from reference TRBV30 and TRBJ2-2, is as follows: SQTIHQWPATLVQPVGSPLSLECTVEGTSNPNLYWYRQAAGRGLQLLFYSVGIGQISSEVPQNLSASRPQDRQFILSSKKLLLSDSGFYLCAWSYVQGRAANTGELFFGEGSRLTVL.

V usage is TRBV5-1 and J usage is TRBJ2-1, with 9 nucleotides matching TRBD2. CDR3 size: 15 residues. Germline V CDR1 and CDR2: SGHRS, YFSETQ. The V and J ends lost 5 bases and 8 bases, in that order; junction bases with no gene match: 11. The CDR3 DNA follows: TGCGCCAGCAGTCGCATAGCGGGAGTTTCGGATGAGCAGTTCTTC. Its translation: CASSRIAGVSDEQFF.

The V gene is TRBV9, the J gene TRBJ2-2; D is uncertain. V lost 2 bases to trimming and J lost 2 bases, with 10 bases between them. CDR3 length: 15 amino acids. Germline V gene lookup returns CDR1 SGDLS and CDR2 YYNGEE. The CDR3 loop reads CASSVFTLNTGELFF. DNA of the CDR3: TGTGCCAGCAGCGTTTTTACTCTTAACACCGGGGAGCTGTTTTTT.

V and J are TRBV7-8 and TRBJ1-6, with 11 bases identical to TRBD1. Germline trimming cut 7 bases from V and 3 bases from J; bases unmatched to any gene: 5. CDR3 length: 16 amino acids. The germline CDR1 and CDR2 sequences are SGHVS and FQNEAQ. CDR3 sequence (DNA): TGTGCCAGCACCCCGGGACAGGGGGTCTATAATTCACCCCTCCACTTT. Amino acids: CASTPGQGVYNSPLHF.

The chain combines TRBV2 with TRBJ1-5; D is uncertain. Germline CDR1 and CDR2: SNHLY and FYNNEI. The CDR3 covers 13 residues. Between the trimmed V and J ends, which lost 3 bases and 5 bases, there was a span of 8 bases. The CDR3 DNA reads as TGTGCCAGCAGTGACGAGATCGATCAGCCCCAGCATTTT. As protein: CASSDEIDQPQHF. Variable domain in full (rest from reference TRBV2 and TRBJ1-5): EPEVTQTPSHQVTQMGQEVILRCVPISNHLYFYWYRQILGQKVEFLVSFYNNEISEKSEIFDDQFSVERPDGSNFTLKIRSTKLEDSAMYFCASSDEIDQPQHFGDGTRLSIL.

The CDR3 here is CATAREGYNEQFF. The CDR3 DNA reads as TGTGCCACGGCGCGGGAGGGTTACAATGAGCAGTTCTTC. V is TRBV7-9 and J is TRBJ2-1, with TRBD2 matching over 9 bases. The length of the CDR3 is 13 residues. V lost 10 bases and J lost 4; bases outside the gene matches: 5. Germline V gene lookup returns CDR1 SEHNR and CDR2 FQNEAQ (reference sequence).

The chain employs TRBV18 and TRBJ1-1; D is perhaps TRBD1 (6 bases). Germline V gene sequence: CDR1 KGHSH, CDR2 LQKENI. This CDR3 region has 16 residues. V dropped 0 bases and J dropped 3 bases, with 14 bases sitting between them. This chain's CDR3 is CASSPPWAGADTEAFF. CDR3 DNA: TGTGCCAGCTCACCACCCTGGGCAGGGGCTGACACTGAAGCTTTCTTT.

There are a few counts of this clone. CDR3 DNA sequence: TGTGCAGCGGGAAAAGACAGGGGGACTTCGACCGGGGAGCTGTTTTTT. Protein product: CAAGKDRGTSTGELFF. The chain uses TRBV30 and TRBJ2-2; 9 positions match TRBD1. CDR1 and CDR2 (germline): GTSNPN, SVGIG (reference sequence). The CDR3 totals 16 residues.

This chain connects TRBV27 to TRBJ1-6; 9 positions match TRBD1. The CDR3 is made up of 15 amino acids. V dropped 5 bases and J dropped 7; count of bases not matched to a gene: 6. Germline V gene data show CDR1 as MNHEY and CDR2 as SMNVEV (reference sequence). The CDR3 spells CASSLAGTGNSPLHF. The CDR3 DNA reads TGTGCCAGCAGTCTAGCCGGGACAGGGAATTCACCCCTCCACTTT.

CDR3 sequence (DNA): TGTGCCAGCAGTTTAAAAGACAGGATGAGCACTGAAGCTTTCTTT. Protein: CASSLKDRMSTEAFF. V is TRBV28 and J is TRBJ1-1, with D possibly being TRBD1 (6 bases). Germline V gives CDR1 MDHEN, CDR2 SYDVKM. The CDR3 loop spans 15 amino acids. The ends were cut back, 2 bases at V and 4 bases at J, with 14 bases in the middle.

This rearrangement joins TRBV28 to TRBJ2-7, with 9 bases identical to TRBD2. Unmatched junction bases numbered 10, after V lost 7 bases and J lost 3 bases. This CDR3 is built from 15 residues. Looked up from germline, CDR1 is MDHEN and CDR2 is SYDVKM. CDR3 residues: CASTMAGGLDYEQYF. The CDR3 DNA is TGTGCCAGCACCATGGCGGGAGGGCTTGACTACGAGCAGTACTTC.

This chain joins TRBV30 and TRBJ2-7; a weak D match, TRBD2 (5 bases). The V end lost 2 bases, the J end lost 2 bases, and 10 bases lay between the germline ends. The CDR3 is made up of 13 amino acids. Germline-derived CDR1 and CDR2 are GTSNPN and SVGIG (reference sequence). The CDR3 DNA follows: TGTGCCTGGAGTACTAGTTGGGCCTACGAGCAGTACTTC. Its translation is CAWSTSWAYEQYF.

The chain links TRBV6-5 to TRBJ1-5; 9 bases map to TRBD1. CDR1 MNHEY and CDR2 SVGAGI come from the germline V gene. V was clipped by 5 bases and J by 11 bases; unmatched bases: 13. This CDR3 has 15 residues. CDR3 in amino acids: CASSVPWDRVVAQHF. The CDR3 DNA sequence: TGTGCCAGCAGTGTCCCCTGGGACAGGGTTGTGGCCCAGCATTTT.

The chain is built from TRBV2 and TRBJ1-4; 7 bases fit TRBD1. The CDR3 is 13 amino acids. V shed 6 bases, J shed 5 bases, and the junction held 3 bases outside the gene matches. Germline CDR1 reads SNHLY; CDR2 reads FYNNEI. The CDR3 sequence is CASSETGNEKLFF. The CDR3 nucleotides read TGTGCCAGCAGCGAGACAGGGAATGAAAAACTGTTTTTT.

This clone was seen once. An end of the junction differs from the germline gene, which may be a read error. V and J are TRBV10-3 and TRBJ2-6; a possible D gene is TRBD2 (5 bases). The CDR3 spans 16 residues. Germline CDR1 is ENHRY and CDR2 is SYGVKD. The CDR3 is CAISGERVSAANVLTF. The CDR3 coding sequence is TGTGCCATCAGTGGGGAGAGGGTGTCTGCGGCCAACGTCCTGACTTTC.

The CDR3 DNA sequence: TGTGCCAGCAGCCGGCAGAGGCAGCAGTACTTC. The encoded protein is CASSRQRQQYF. This chain uses TRBV5-6 with TRBJ2-5; no reliable D call. This CDR3 is built from 11 residues. CDR1 is SGHDT and CDR2 is YYEEEE in the germline V gene. The V end lost 4 bases, the J end lost 11 bases, and 12 bases lay between the germline ends.

Written as DNA, the CDR3 is TGTGCCAGCAGTTTGGCGACTAGCGGTAACAATGAGCAGTTCTTC. Translation: CASSLATSGNNEQFF. The genes are TRBV28 and TRBJ2-1; 9 bases fit TRBD2. This CDR3 region has 15 residues. J lost 5 bases, V lost 3 bases, and 5 bases had no gene match. Germline lookup yields CDR1 MDHEN and CDR2 SYDVKM.

The gene calls are TRBV11-2 and TRBJ2-5, with 7 bases that match TRBD1. CDR1 is SGHAT and CDR2 is FQNNGV in the germline V gene. With 4 bases clipped from V and 5 bases from J, the junction kept 16 bases outside the gene matches. The CDR3 is 17 amino acids. Here the CDR3 DNA reads TGTGCCAGCAGCTCGACAGCGTCTGACAAGGACAGGGAGACCCAGTACTTC. Amino acids: CASSSTASDKDRETQYF.